The subject of this entry is one T cell receptor (beta chain). These data are taken from a study of blood T cell repertoires in COVID-19. In the study overall: Specimens from acute and convalescent COVID-19 originated in the United States, Italy and Spain. T cells, B-cell-depleted T cells, or PBMCs supplied cDNA or gDNA.

The germline gives CDR1 LNHDA, CDR2 SQIVND (reference sequence). V gave up 5 bases and J gave up 0 bases; unmatched junction bases: 18. This CDR3 comprises 20 residues. Data came from immunoSEQ multiplex PCR; TCRdb stores just in-frame clones and leaves some out. The data show 200,000 to 250,000 clones, 84% seen once. V is TRBV19 and J is TRBJ2-3; 9 bases fit TRBD2. Input material: peripheral blood. This TCR was sampled from a woman older than 75 with active or convalescent COVID-19. CDR3 bases: TGTGCCAGTAGTCGTGATTGGGGGCGAGGGACTAGCCCTAGCACAGATACGCAGTATTTT. It specifies CASSRDWGRGTSPSTDTQYF.